This passage covers 10 T cell receptor beta chains from one sample sequenced in a study of control samples from healthy donors and cancer patients. The assay was immunoSEQ multiplex PCR, and TCRdb's table has in-frame clones only and misses some. The sample carries some 130,000 clones, more than 90% recorded once. The sequenced sample consisted of blood. Receptors originate from a man between 18 and 29 years old in good health.

J is TRBJ2-3 and V is TRBV15; no definite D call. V was cut by 5 bases and J by 4 bases, with 7 bases left in between. The germline gives CDR1 LNHNV, CDR2 YYDKDF (reference sequence). The CDR3 extends over 12 amino acids. The CDR3 DNA reads TGTGCCACCAGCCCTAGGGCAGATACGCAGTATTTT. Protein: CATSPRADTQYF.

The chain links TRBV7-9 to TRBJ1-6, with a possible D match to TRBD1 (5 bases). The CDR3 length is 13 residues. The V end was cut by 1 base, the J end by 8 bases, with 6 bases between. The germline CDR1 and CDR2 sequences are SEHNR and FQNEAQ (reference sequence). CDR3 in amino acids: CASSLGGDSPLHF. DNA of the CDR3: TGTGCCAGCAGCTTAGGAGGGGATTCACCCCTCCACTTT.

The chain combines TRBV19 with TRBJ1-6; D is ambiguous. With 3 bases removed from V and 10 bases from J, the gap between germline ends came to 13 bases. Per the germline V gene, CDR1 is LNHDA and CDR2 is SQIVND (reference sequence). The CDR3 length is 14 residues. CDR3 sequence: CASSIIGPPSPLHF. The CDR3 DNA sequence: TGTGCCAGTAGTATCATCGGTCCTCCCTCACCCCTCCACTTT.

The chain has TRBV6-1 and TRBJ2-7; possibly TRBD1 for D (5 bases). The CDR3 is made up of 14 amino acids. Germline CDR1 is MNHNS and CDR2 is SASEGT. Trimming removed 1 base at V and 3 bases at J, with 10 bases between. Written as DNA, the CDR3 is TGTGCCAGCAGTGAAGGGGGCCAGATCTACGAGCAGTACTTC. It encodes CASSEGGQIYEQYF.

This chain uses TRBV6-5 with TRBJ1-2; perhaps TRBD1 as D (6 bases). V lost 0 bases, J lost 8 bases, and 10 bases lay in between. In germline, CDR1 is MNHEY, CDR2 SVGAGI. The CDR3 covers 13 residues. The CDR3 protein is CASSYSGRGGYTF. The CDR3 DNA reads TGTGCCAGCAGTTACTCGGGCAGGGGCGGCTACACCTTC.

This rearrangement joins TRBV27 to TRBJ1-5, with D perhaps matching TRBD1 (6 bases). The V gene lost 2 bases and the J gene lost 7 bases, with 12 bases spanning the gap. The CDR3 covers 14 residues. Germline-derived CDR1 and CDR2 are MNHEY and SMNVEV (reference sequence). As DNA, the CDR3 is TGTGCCAGCAGTTTAAATCAAGGGGGACAGCCCCAGCATTTT. Residues: CASSLNQGGQPQHF.

V gene TRBV4-2 combines with J gene TRBJ2-7; weak D call: TRBD1 (6 bases). The V gene's germline CDR1 is LGHNA and CDR2 YNFKEQ. The germline V and J ends were trimmed by 1 base and 7 bases, with 11 bases remaining between them. This CDR3 contains 13 residues. The CDR3 spells CASSQAQGLEQYF. The DNA for the CDR3 is TGTGCCAGCAGCCAAGCCCAGGGGTTAGAGCAGTACTTC.

This clone was recorded only once. The rearrangement uses TRBV11-2 and TRBJ1-2, with D perhaps TRBD1 (5 bases). Trimming took off 4 bases at V and 12 bases at J, with 21 bases between the two ends. From germline, CDR1 is SGHAT and CDR2 FQNNGV. CDR3 length: 14 amino acids. The DNA of the CDR3 is TGTGCCAGCAGCTCCGTTAGGGGATCGGGAAGAGACACCTTC. Its translation: CASSSVRGSGRDTF.

This clone appeared a single time. The V and J genes are TRBV2 and TRBJ2-5; D is unclear. Trimming took off 6 bases at V and 2 bases at J, with 13 bases between the two ends. The CDR3 loop spans 14 amino acids. Per germline, CDR1 SNHLY and CDR2 FYNNEI. The CDR3 bases are TGTGCCAGCAGCTTACAAGGGTCGCAAGAGACCCAGTACTTC. This codes for CASSLQGSQETQYF.

The chain recombines TRBV2 with TRBJ2-3, with D hard to call. Per germline, CDR1 SNHLY and CDR2 FYNNEI. Between the trimmed V and J ends, which lost 7 bases and 4 bases, there was a span of 9 bases. This CDR3 region has 12 residues. CDR3 sequence (DNA): TGTGCCAGCATATACTGGTCAGATACGCAGTATTTT. Translation: CASIYWSDTQYF.